The clone carrying this T cell receptor (beta chain) was seen a few times. TCRdb re-called the 5' RACE reads through MiXCR, storing one row per CDR3 protein. The sample records 30,000 or so distinct CDR3 sequences, approximately 25% being singletons. Germline CDR1 and CDR2: SGHRS and YFSETQ. The V end was cut by 1 base, the J end by 4 bases, with 11 bases between. The CDR3 extends over 15 amino acids. The chain is built from TRBV5-1 and TRBJ1-4; no reliable D call. Input material: memory CD4+ T cells sorted from blood. Subset in this sample: memory CD4+ T cells, CD4+CD45RO+CD25-. The clonotype was recovered from a female donor with breast cancer. CDR3: CASSLRPGGNEKLFF. CDR3 nucleotide sequence: TGCGCCAGCAGCTTGAGACCCGGCGGTAATGAAAAACTGTTTTTT.